This entry lists 25 T cell receptor beta chains sequenced from one sample in a study of shared clonotypes between healthy human individuals. Selected positively for CCR7 and CD45RO-negative, naive CD8 cells excluded terminally differentiated effector memory CD45RA+ cells. Assay used: immunoSEQ multiplex PCR; TCRdb lists only in-frame clones, some missing. The sample carries more than 2 million clones, over 85% recorded once. The specimen sequenced was naive CD8+ T cells from PBMCs. The receptors originated from a young man in good health. Some clones in this sample may be carry-over from other donors' samples.

The chain links TRBV16 to TRBJ2-7, with TRBD2 matching over 9 bases. Unmatched junction bases numbered 16, after V lost 4 bases and J lost 6 bases. This CDR3 has 17 residues. Looked up from germline, CDR1 is KGHSY and CDR2 is FQNENV. The CDR3 here is CASSLPRGGGREGEQYF. DNA of the CDR3: TGTGCCAGCAGCCTTCCTCGGGGAGGCGGGAGGGAAGGCGAGCAGTACTTC.

The chain carries TRBV28 and TRBJ1-5; 9 nucleotides match TRBD1. There are 15 residues in the CDR3. With V trimmed by 6 bases and J by 6 bases, 9 bases remained unmatched. Germline values: CDR1 MDHEN, CDR2 SYDVKM. This chain's CDR3 is CASSPGTGSSQPQHF. CDR3 nucleotide sequence: TGTGCCAGCAGCCCCGGGACAGGGAGTAGTCAGCCCCAGCATTTT.

The rearrangement links TRBV6-5 to TRBJ2-5, with D perhaps TRBD1 (5 bases). V was trimmed by 2 bases and J by 1 base, leaving 14 bases between them. Germline loops: CDR1 MNHEY, CDR2 SVGAGI. This CDR3 comprises 16 residues. CDR3 nucleotide sequence: TGTGCCAGCAGTTACGAGATGGCGACAGCCCAAGAGACCCAGTACTTC. Protein sequence: CASSYEMATAQETQYF.

The chain employs TRBV4-1 and TRBJ2-1; 14 nucleotides line up with TRBD2. CDR1 and CDR2 (germline): MGHRA, YSYEKL. Germline trimming cut 0 bases from V and 2 bases from J; bases unmatched to any gene: 9. This CDR3 contains 20 residues. The CDR3 DNA reads as TGCGCCAGCAGCCAAGAATATGGGACTAGCGGGAGTATCACCTACAATGAGCAGTTCTTC. This encodes CASSQEYGTSGSITYNEQFF.

The chain links TRBV7-9 to TRBJ2-1; no clear D gene. CDR1 is SEHNR and CDR2 is FQNEAQ in the germline V gene (reference sequence). Trimming removed 1 base at V and 7 bases at J, with 11 bases between. The CDR3 length is 14 residues. DNA for the CDR3: TGTGCCAGCAGCTTAGGGGGTACGAGTAATGAGCAGTTCTTC. The encoded protein is CASSLGGTSNEQFF. Supplemented by reference TRBV7-9 and TRBJ2-1, the full variable domain reads DTGVSQNPRHKITKRGQNVTFRCDPISEHNRLYWYRQTLGQGPEFLTYFQNEAQLEKSRLLSDRFSAERPKGSFSTLEIQRTEQGDSAMYLCASSLGGTSNEQFFGPGTRLTVL.

The chain uses TRBV13 and TRBJ2-7; weak D call: TRBD2 (6 bases). The CDR3 is 15 amino acids. With 5 bases removed from V and 1 base from J, the gap between germline ends came to 15 bases. Germline CDR1 reads PRHDT; CDR2 reads FYEKMQ (reference sequence). CDR3 region: CASSVRLGHSYEQYF. The DNA for the CDR3 is TGTGCCAGCAGCGTCCGACTAGGGCATTCCTACGAGCAGTACTTC. Complete variable domain (other parts from reference TRBV13 and TRBJ2-7): AAGVIQSPRHLIKEKRETATLKCYPIPRHDTVYWYQQGPGQDPQFLISFYEKMQSDKGSIPDRFSAQQFSDYHSELNMSSLELGDSALYFCASSVRLGHSYEQYFGPGTRLTVT.

The sample holds one count of this clone. Other DNA sequences in this specimen translate into the identical CDR3. The CDR3: CASSMTVNTEAFF. As DNA, the CDR3 is TGTGCCAGTTCCATGACAGTGAACACTGAAGCTTTCTTT. The chain employs TRBV19 and TRBJ1-1, with a tentative D call TRBD1 (5 bases). This CDR3 is built from 13 residues. Germline CDR1 LNHDA, CDR2 SQIVND (reference sequence). V was pared by 8 bases and J by 0 bases, with 10 bases between.

This sequence joins TRBV4-1 and TRBJ2-1; 7 bases align to TRBD2. The CDR3 has 15 residues. After removal of 6 bases from V and 2 bases from J, the junction contained 7 bases not matched to a gene. The germline V gene encodes CDR1 MGHRA and CDR2 YSYEKL. The CDR3 is CASSVGLGTYNEQFF. CDR3 in DNA: TGCGCCAGCAGTGTAGGACTAGGGACCTACAATGAGCAGTTCTTC.

V and J are TRBV6-1 and TRBJ2-7, with D maybe TRBD2 (6 bases). V lost 7 bases and J lost 3, with 13 bases in between. CDR1 is MNHNS, CDR2 SASEGT, per germline. This CDR3 region has 13 residues. CDR3 residues: CASTRGTGYEQYF. For the CDR3, the DNA is TGTGCCAGCACGCGGGGAACGGGCTACGAGCAGTACTTC.

V usage is TRBV27 and J usage is TRBJ1-5, with TRBD1 matching 10 bases. This CDR3 is 17 amino acids long. The V segment lost 11 bases and the J segment 0 bases; nucleotides outside the gene matches: 13. Germline CDR1 MNHEY, CDR2 SMNVEV (reference sequence). CDR3: CAVGPGQGIYSNQPQHF. The CDR3 DNA reads as TGTGCCGTAGGACCGGGACAGGGGATTTATAGCAATCAGCCCCAGCATTTT.

This rearrangement joins TRBV1 to TRBJ2-6; the listed D gene, TRBD2, was not tested against the DNA. TRBV1 represents a pseudogene. The CDR3 is made up of 18 amino acids. The CDR3 coding sequence is TGCACCAGCAGCCAAGTGCTAGCGGGCTACTCTGGGGCCAACGTCCTGACTTTC. It codes for CTSSQVLAGYSGANVLTF.

The chain uses TRBV9 and TRBJ2-7, with 10 bases that match TRBD2. The CDR3 totals 16 residues. CDR1 is SGDLS, CDR2 YYNGEE, per germline. V trimming: 3 bases; J trimming: 2 bases; junction bases outside the gene matches: 8. DNA for the CDR3: TGTGCCAGCAGCGCGCTAGCGGGAGAGCAACCCTACGAGCAGTACTTC. Amino acid sequence: CASSALAGEQPYEQYF.

DNA of the CDR3: TGTGCCAGCAGCTTACCCAAACAGGGGGCGTTAGGAGATACGCAGTATTTT. This sequence encodes CASSLPKQGALGDTQYF. V gene TRBV7-9 combines with J gene TRBJ2-3, with TRBD1 matching over 9 bases. From germline, CDR1 is SEHNR and CDR2 FQNEAQ (reference sequence). V was clipped by 2 bases and J by 5 bases; unmatched bases: 11. This CDR3 is 17 amino acids long.

The rearrangement joins TRBV19 to TRBJ2-5, with D possibly TRBD2 on 6 matching bases. Between the trimmed V and J ends, which lost 3 bases and 2 bases, there was a span of 10 bases. Germline values: CDR1 LNHDA, CDR2 SQIVND (reference sequence). This CDR3 has 14 amino acids. CDR3 bases: TGTGCCAGTAGTATGTGGGGACTTCAAGAGACCCAGTACTTC. Translated, it gives CASSMWGLQETQYF.

This clone appeared a single time. In DNA form, the CDR3 reads TGTGCCAGCAGCCTTAGGGACTACCCCTACGAGCAGTACTTC. Translating it yields CASSLRDYPYEQYF. V usage is TRBV7-9 and J usage is TRBJ2-7; TRBD2 aligns across 7 bases. The CDR3 covers 14 residues. Germline V lookup: CDR1 SEHNR, CDR2 FQNEAQ (reference sequence). V lost 5 bases to trimming and J lost 2 bases; unmatched junction nucleotides: 6.

The chain employs TRBV6-5 and TRBJ2-5, with a possible D match to TRBD1 (5 bases). The CDR3 is 16 residues long. Trimming pared 4 bases from V and 3 bases from J, leaving 18 bases between. Germline V CDR1 and CDR2: MNHEY, SVGAGI. CDR3 residues: CASSSWGPGLKETQYF. The CDR3 DNA follows: TGTGCCAGCAGTTCCTGGGGTCCAGGGTTAAAAGAGACCCAGTACTTC.

The gene calls are TRBV5-8 and TRBJ2-2, with 10 positions matching TRBD2. CDR3 length: 16 amino acids. CDR1 is SGHTS and CDR2 is YDEGEE in the germline V gene. Losses at the gene ends were 2 bases for V and 5 bases for J; bases not matched to a gene: 6. This CDR3 reads CASSFLAGERTGELFF. DNA for the CDR3: TGTGCCAGCAGCTTCCTAGCGGGAGAGAGGACCGGGGAGCTGTTTTTT. Complete variable domain (other parts from reference TRBV5-8 and TRBJ2-2): EAGVTQSPTHLIKTRGQQATLRCSPISGHTSVYWYQQALGLGLQFLLWYDEGEERNRGNFPPRFSGRQFPNYSSELNVNALELEDSALYLCASSFLAGERTGELFFGEGSRLTVL.

The V call is TRBV2, the J call TRBJ2-7; D may match TRBD1 or TRBD2 (5 bases each). Trimming took 8 bases from V and 5 from J, leaving 13 bases between them. The CDR3 covers 12 residues. CDR1 is SNHLY and CDR2 is FYNNEI in the germline V gene. The CDR3 sequence: CASRARGHEQYF. Here the CDR3 DNA reads TGTGCCAGCCGTGCCCGGGGCCACGAGCAGTACTTC.

As for this clone: Other DNA sequences in this specimen translate into the identical CDR3. The CDR3 loop reads CASSLGYNEQFF. The CDR3 nucleotides are TGTGCCAGCAGCTTGGGATACAATGAGCAGTTCTTC. The chain employs TRBV7-9 and TRBJ2-1; no clear D gene. Germline values: CDR1 SEHNR, CDR2 FQNEAQ (reference sequence). V was trimmed by 3 bases and J by 4 bases, leaving 4 bases between them. The CDR3 length is 12 residues. Together with reference TRBV7-9 and TRBJ2-1, the CDR3 gives the full variable domain: DTGVSQNPRHKITKRGQNVTFRCDPISEHNRLYWYRQTLGQGPEFLTYFQNEAQLEKSRLLSDRFSAERPKGSFSTLEIQRTEQGDSAMYLCASSLGYNEQFFGPGTRLTVL.

This chain links TRBV7-8 with TRBJ1-2; 8 positions match TRBD1. Looked up from germline, CDR1 is SGHVS and CDR2 is FQNEAQ. This CDR3 has 14 residues. V trimming: 1 base; J trimming: 3 bases; junction bases outside the gene matches: 1. CDR3 residues: CASSLEGQDYGYTF. Written as DNA, the CDR3 is TGTGCCAGCAGCTTAGAGGGACAGGACTATGGCTACACCTTC.

The count of this clone is one. The chain is built from TRBV21-1 and TRBJ2-1; the D segment call TRBD2 is taken from the table without a DNA check. TRBV21-1 corresponds to a pseudogene. This CDR3 is built from 16 residues. The CDR3 reads CASISGSSGSINEQFF. The CDR3 bases are TGTGCCAGCATCTCAGGGTCTAGCGGGAGCATCAATGAGCAGTTCTTC.

The J gene is TRBJ1-1, the V gene TRBV15, with a possible D match to TRBD1 (5 bases). Per germline, CDR1 LNHNV and CDR2 YYDKDF (reference sequence). V was shortened by 1 base and J by 0 bases, with 12 bases between the two germline ends. CDR3 length equals 16 residues. CDR3 residues: CATSRGGRSLNTEAFF. The CDR3 bases are TGTGCCACCAGCAGAGGGGGCAGGTCCCTGAACACTGAAGCTTTCTTT.

The chain combines TRBV29-1 with TRBJ1-1; D not certain. This CDR3 is 13 amino acids long. V was clipped by 3 bases and J by 4 bases, with 12 bases between them. CDR1 is SQVTM, CDR2 ANQGSEA, per germline. The CDR3 nucleotides are TGCAGCGTTGACTTGCCAGGACCCACTGAAGCTTTCTTT. Translation gives CSVDLPGPTEAFF.

This chain links TRBV29-1 with TRBJ2-5; D unresolved. This CDR3 region has 12 residues. The V gene lost 5 bases and the J gene lost 3 bases, with 10 bases spanning the gap. Germline CDR1 reads SQVTM; CDR2 reads ANQGSEA. CDR3 nucleotide sequence: TGCAGCGTTTGGGCCTCAGAAGAGACCCAGTACTTC. This gives the protein CSVWASEETQYF. Variable domain in full (rest from reference TRBV29-1 and TRBJ2-5): SAVISQKPSRDICQRGTSLTIQCQVDSQVTMMFWYRQQPGQSLTLIATANQGSEATYESGFVIDKFPISRPNLTFSTLTVSNMSPEDSSIYLCSVWASEETQYFGPGTRLLVL.

The rearrangement links TRBV28 to TRBJ1-1; maybe TRBD1 (6 bases). CDR1 is MDHEN, CDR2 SYDVKM, per germline. The CDR3 extends over 15 amino acids. V dropped 7 bases and J dropped 3 bases, with 18 bases sitting between them. This CDR3 is CASTGLRGGYTEAFF. The DNA of the CDR3 is TGTGCCAGCACCGGACTCAGGGGAGGGTACACTGAAGCTTTCTTT.